This T cell receptor beta chain derives from a study of early T cells in non-severe SARS-CoV-2 infection. Study context: It was bulk RNA from unsorted whole blood that was sequenced, and the chains were unpaired. General study points: Private and CD4 specificities were missed by VDJdb matching, which favored anti-spike CD8 responses.

For this clonotype: Its antigen is still unknown.

The CDR3 is made up of 16 amino acids. Trimming took off 0 bases at V and 8 bases at J, with 19 bases between the two ends. Germline V CDR1 and CDR2: LNHNV, YYDKDF (reference sequence). Attached unique molecular identifiers marked individual cDNA molecules. A single record per CDR3 protein comes from TCRdb applying MiXCR to the 5' RACE reads. The table records roughly 80,000 distinct CDR3 sequences, 11% of them present only once. The J gene is TRBJ1-2, the V gene TRBV15; D uncertain. The specimen comprised whole blood, sampled at baseline. This TCR was recovered from an adult who was a healthcare worker with PCR-confirmed SARS-CoV-2 infection or an uninfected control (not recorded which). CDR3 loop: CATSRDLVSSHIGYTF. In DNA form, the CDR3 reads TGTGCCACCAGCAGAGATCTTGTCTCCTCTCACATCGGCTACACCTTC.